This TCR beta chain appears in the sequencing data of a study of read filtering for tumor transcriptome and immune sequencing. At the level of the study: By R-ISS, stages I, II and III held about 8, 16 and 7 patients. IR-seq gave about 4 to 10.27 million TCR reads per sample; RNA-seq gave 85 to 1273.

The CDR3 is 13 amino acids. Looked up from germline, CDR1 is SGHAT and CDR2 is FQDESV (reference sequence). V lost 7 bases, J lost 5 bases, and 7 bases stayed unmatched. The library was built from about 400 ng RNA with molecular barcoded adaptors for alpha/delta and beta/gamma chains. From the reads, TCRdb called clonotypes with MiXCR, one entry per CDR3 protein. The table shows tens of thousands of distinct CDR3 sequences, with 20% to 25% occurring only once. Material for sequencing was a population of CD138-negative cells sorted from bone marrow. The receptor comes from a donor aged 40 or over with multiple myeloma. V is TRBV11-1 and J is TRBJ2-5; 7 bases line up with TRBD1. The CDR3 DNA follows: TGTGCCAGCAATAACAGGGGAGATGAGACCCAGTACTTC. Translation: CASNNRGDETQYF.